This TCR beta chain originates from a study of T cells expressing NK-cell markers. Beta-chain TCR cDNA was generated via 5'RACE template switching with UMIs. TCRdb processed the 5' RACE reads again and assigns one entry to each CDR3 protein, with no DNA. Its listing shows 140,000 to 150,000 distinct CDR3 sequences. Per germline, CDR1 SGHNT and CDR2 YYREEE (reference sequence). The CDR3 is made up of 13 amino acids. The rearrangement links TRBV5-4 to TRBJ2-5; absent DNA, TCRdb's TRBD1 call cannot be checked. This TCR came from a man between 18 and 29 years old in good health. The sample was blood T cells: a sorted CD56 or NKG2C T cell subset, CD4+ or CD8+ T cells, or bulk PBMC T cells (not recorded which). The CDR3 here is CASSGQGQETQYF.